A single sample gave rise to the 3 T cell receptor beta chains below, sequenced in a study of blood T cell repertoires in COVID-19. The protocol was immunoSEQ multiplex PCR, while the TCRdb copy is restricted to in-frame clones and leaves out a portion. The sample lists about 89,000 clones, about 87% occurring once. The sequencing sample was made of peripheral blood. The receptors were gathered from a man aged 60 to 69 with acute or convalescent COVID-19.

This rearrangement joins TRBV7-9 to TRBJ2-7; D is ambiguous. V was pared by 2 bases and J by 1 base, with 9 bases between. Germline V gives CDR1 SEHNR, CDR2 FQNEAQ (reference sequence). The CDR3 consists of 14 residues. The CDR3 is CASSLLGFSYEQYF. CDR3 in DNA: TGTGCCAGCAGCTTACTAGGCTTTTCCTACGAGCAGTACTTC.

The CDR3 DNA reads as TGCGCCAGCAGCCAAGATGGGCGGGAGGGCCTTGCGAATACGCAGTATTTT. Amino acids: CASSQDGREGLANTQYF. This rearrangement joins TRBV4-1 to TRBJ2-3, with 9 bases matching TRBD2. With V trimmed by 0 bases and J by 7 bases, 11 bases remained unmatched. The germline V gene has CDR1 MGHRA and CDR2 YSYEKL. This CDR3 has 17 amino acids.

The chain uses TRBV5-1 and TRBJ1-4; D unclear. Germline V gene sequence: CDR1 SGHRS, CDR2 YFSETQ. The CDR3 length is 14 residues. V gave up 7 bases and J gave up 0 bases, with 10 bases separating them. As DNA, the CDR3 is TGCGCCAGCGGGCCTTATGCAACTAATGAAAAACTGTTTTTT. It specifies CASGPYATNEKLFF.